These T cell receptor beta chains were read from a single sample in a study of cytomegalovirus exposure and HLA in healthy donors. The assay was immunoSEQ multiplex PCR, and TCRdb's table has in-frame clones only and misses some. The sample holds 110,000 to 150,000 clones, 72% seen once. Source material: PBMCs. These receptors were obtained from a man in his forties or fifties in good health and CMV-seronegative. Both conserved end residues are trimmed from each CDR3. The order of the fields is CDR3 length, V gene, CDR3 protein.

>13|TRBV29-1
SVDPQGAQNYGYT
>12|TRBV19
ASSPPRWATEAF
>12|TRBV14
ASSQVRTPGGQY
>10|TRBV6-1
ASSVGTYEQY
>15|TRBV11-2
ASSPRQGALLQETQY
>11|TRBV11-2
ASSLGGSLEQY
>10|TRBV7-6
ASSPGWETQY
>13|TRBV29-1
SVEDMDRANEKLF
>11|TRBV6-6
ASSLAEGYGYT
>11|TRBV30
AWSVDRGYEQF
>13|TRBV5-1
ASSLAGGYNSPLH
>12|TRBV7-2
ASRRPQGTGELF
>13|TRBV6-1
ASSGWPGGGQPQH